The 20 T cell receptor beta chains below all came from one sample that was sequenced in a study of T cell clonotyping in hematopoietic cell transplantation. Assay: immunoSEQ multiplex PCR; the TCRdb copy retains only in-frame clones and omits some. Among about 69,000 clones listed, 90% to 95% were seen once. Sequencing was carried out using peripheral blood mononuclear cells. The receptor source for this set is a man aged 45-65 years in good health. Some clones in this sample may be carry-over from other donors' samples.

V is TRBV30 and J is TRBJ1-5; tentatively, D is TRBD1 (5 bases). V shed 2 bases and J shed 6 bases, with 11 bases lying between them. This CDR3 region has 13 residues. The V gene's germline CDR1 is GTSNPN and CDR2 SVGIG (reference sequence). The CDR3 loop reads CAWSPPGGQPQHF. CDR3 coding DNA: TGTGCCTGGAGTCCTCCTGGGGGTCAGCCCCAGCATTTT.

The chain recombines TRBV9 with TRBJ2-7, with D hard to call. The CDR3 length is 14 residues. The V end lost 1 base, the J end lost 0 bases, and 8 bases lay between the germline ends. The germline CDR1 and CDR2 sequences are SGDLS and YYNGEE. This CDR3 reads CASSVNVNSYEQYF. The DNA for the CDR3 is TGTGCCAGCAGCGTAAACGTTAACTCCTACGAGCAGTACTTC.

The chain carries TRBV5-5 and TRBJ1-5, with D uncertain. Germline V gene lookup returns CDR1 SGHKS and CDR2 YYEKEE (reference sequence). V shed 3 bases and J shed 3 bases, with 13 bases lying between them. This CDR3 is built from 15 residues. For the CDR3, the DNA is TGTGCCAGCAGCTGGAACCGCTCTCCCAATCAGCCCCAGCATTTT. Encoded protein: CASSWNRSPNQPQHF. Supplemented by reference TRBV5-5 and TRBJ1-5, the full variable domain reads DAGVTQSPTHLIKTRGQQVTLRCSPISGHKSVSWYQQVLGQGPQFIFQYYEKEERGRGNFPDRFSARQFPNYSSELNVNALLLGDSALYLCASSWNRSPNQPQHFGDGTRLSIL.

V gene TRBV4-2 combines with J gene TRBJ2-7, with 13 bases fitting TRBD2. V was pared by 1 base and J by 2 bases, with 2 bases of the junction left unmatched. Germline CDR1 reads LGHNA; CDR2 reads YNFKEQ. The CDR3 loop spans 16 amino acids. The CDR3 sequence is CASSQGTSGGTYEQYF. CDR3 DNA: TGTGCCAGCAGCCAAGGGACTAGCGGGGGAACCTACGAGCAGTACTTC.

V gene TRBV29-1 combines with J gene TRBJ2-7; TRBD2 might be the D (7 bases). V lost 4 bases to trimming and J lost 9 bases, with 19 bases between them. Germline V gene data show CDR1 as SQVTM and CDR2 as ANQGSEA. The CDR3 spans 13 residues. The CDR3 DNA reads as TGCAGCGTTGCGGGGGGCGAGGGGTTTGGGCAGTACTTC. Translation: CSVAGGEGFGQYF.

The chain combines TRBV28 with TRBJ2-7, with 7 bases matching TRBD2. The germline V gene encodes CDR1 MDHEN and CDR2 SYDVKM. This CDR3 is built from 16 residues. The junction had 10 bases not matched to a gene; V was cut back by 5 bases and J by 0 bases. CDR3: CASSRTRSKHSYEQYF. For the CDR3, the DNA is TGTGCCAGCAGTCGGACTAGGTCCAAACACTCCTACGAGCAGTACTTC.

The chain is built from TRBV29-1 and TRBJ1-2; 8 nucleotides match TRBD1. After removal of 5 bases from V and 7 bases from J, the junction contained 18 bases not matched to a gene. CDR1 SQVTM and CDR2 ANQGSEA come from the germline V gene. This CDR3 comprises 16 residues. The CDR3 here is CSVPLGAGGRLGGYTF. CDR3 nucleotides: TGCAGCGTTCCCCTTGGCGCAGGGGGCAGGTTAGGTGGCTACACCTTC.

The genes are TRBV28 and TRBJ2-1; D possibly corresponds to TRBD2 (6 bases). CDR3 length: 17 residues. V dropped 3 bases and J dropped 6 bases, with 21 bases sitting between them. The germline gives CDR1 MDHEN, CDR2 SYDVKM. The CDR3 here is CASSLPPVLAASNEQFF. CDR3 nucleotide sequence: TGTGCCAGCAGTTTGCCCCCGGTTTTAGCGGCCTCCAATGAGCAGTTCTTC. Based on the CDR3 plus reference TRBV28 and TRBJ2-1, the full variable domain is DVKVTQSSRYLVKRTGEKVFLECVQDMDHENMFWYRQDPGLGLRLIYFSYDVKMKEKGDIPEGYSVSREKKERFSLILESASTNQTSMYLCASSLPPVLAASNEQFFGPGTRLTVL.

This chain links TRBV28 with TRBJ1-3; possible D gene TRBD1, 6 bases. Germline CDR1 reads MDHEN; CDR2 reads SYDVKM. V was cut by 7 bases and J by 7 bases, with 8 bases left in between. CDR3 length: 11 amino acids. CDR3 sequence (DNA): TGTGCCAGCACTGACAGGAACACCATATATTTT. Protein: CASTDRNTIYF.

The chain uses TRBV4-2 and TRBJ2-1, with D perhaps TRBD1 (8 bases). The germline CDR1 and CDR2 sequences are LGHNA and YNFKEQ. The CDR3 contains 16 residues. V was cut by 4 bases and J by 6 bases, with 19 bases left in between. CDR3 bases: TGTGCCAGCAGCCCGCGGGGGCAGGGGGCGCGCAATGAGCAGTTCTTC. Translating it yields CASSPRGQGARNEQFF.

This chain joins TRBV28 and TRBJ2-3; no firm D call. The CDR3 totals 14 residues. From germline, CDR1 is MDHEN and CDR2 SYDVKM. Trimming removed 2 bases at V and 6 bases at J, with 12 bases between. CDR3 amino acids: CASSLVTEWDTQYF. CDR3 coding DNA: TGTGCCAGCAGTTTAGTTACCGAATGGGATACGCAGTATTTT.

This clone was detected once. The chain employs TRBV9 and TRBJ1-2; D perhaps matches TRBD1 (5 bases). The length of the CDR3 is 15 residues. Trimming pared 4 bases from V and 4 bases from J, leaving 17 bases between. CDR1 SGDLS and CDR2 YYNGEE come from the germline V gene. The CDR3 protein is CASSSSQGYGYGYTF. Written as DNA, the CDR3 is TGTGCCAGCAGCTCTAGCCAGGGTTATGGCTATGGCTACACCTTC. The whole variable domain, remainder taken from reference TRBV9 and TRBJ1-2, is DSGVTQTPKHLITATGQRVTLRCSPRSGDLSVYWYQQSLDQGLQFLIQYYNGEERAKGNILERFSAQQFPDLHSELNLSSLELGDSALYFCASSSSQGYGYGYTFGSGTRLTVV.

This CDR3 is CASSYGQGPYEQYF. DNA for the CDR3: TGTGCCAGCAGTTACGGACAGGGTCCTTACGAGCAGTACTTC. The chain employs TRBV6-5 and TRBJ2-7; 8 nucleotides agree with TRBD1. CDR1 is MNHEY, CDR2 SVGAGI, per germline. The ends lost 2 bases at V and 4 bases at J; junction bases unmatched: 4. This CDR3 region has 14 residues.

The V call is TRBV9, the J call TRBJ1-5; D is unresolved. Germline CDR1 and CDR2: SGDLS and YYNGEE. This CDR3 has 14 residues. Trimming shortened V by 2 bases and J by 3 bases, and 9 bases separated the two germline ends. As DNA, the CDR3 is TGTGCCAGCAGCGTGGTGGGTGACAATCAGCCCCAGCATTTT. This encodes CASSVVGDNQPQHF.

V and J are TRBV28 and TRBJ2-3, with D uncertain. CDR3 length equals 13 residues. Trimming took 8 bases from V and 1 from J, leaving 10 bases between them. Germline values: CDR1 MDHEN, CDR2 SYDVKM. The CDR3 region is CASVGSGTDTQYF. As DNA, the CDR3 is TGTGCCAGCGTTGGCAGTGGCACAGATACGCAGTATTTT.

Comments on this clone: At one of its ends the junction is not consistent with the germline gene, which may arise from a read error. J is TRBJ2-2 and V is TRBV7-7, with TRBD2 matching over 9 bases. Germline CDR1 and CDR2: SSHAT and FNYEAQ (reference sequence). The CDR3 extends over 16 amino acids. CDR3 region: CASSVQAGGTTGELFF. The DNA for the CDR3 is TGTGCTAGCAGCGTCCAAGCGGGGGGTACCACCGGGGAGCTGTTTTTT.

The chain employs TRBV28 and TRBJ1-2; D not resolved. Germline-derived CDR1 and CDR2 are MDHEN and SYDVKM. V dropped 5 bases and J dropped 1 base, with 8 bases sitting between them. The CDR3 loop spans 13 amino acids. The CDR3 reads CASSLQINYGYTF. The CDR3 DNA reads TGTGCCAGCAGTCTTCAGATTAACTATGGCTACACCTTC.

The V call is TRBV5-1, the J call TRBJ2-2, with TRBD2 matching over 10 bases. This CDR3 contains 15 residues. V dropped 6 bases and J dropped 8; count of bases not matched to a gene: 10. Germline CDR1 and CDR2: SGHRS and YFSETQ. The DNA of the CDR3 is TGCGCCAGCACCTCGAACCCTAGCGGGAGTGGGGAGCTGTTTTTT. Its translation is CASTSNPSGSGELFF.

V and J are TRBV7-2 and TRBJ1-1; 10 nucleotides align to TRBD1. The ends lost 3 bases at V and 4 bases at J; junction bases unmatched: 8. Germline lookup yields CDR1 SGHTA and CDR2 FQGNSA. The CDR3 sequence is 16 residues long. Here the CDR3 reads CASSLPGQGLATEAFF. CDR3 in DNA: TGTGCCAGCAGCTTGCCGGGACAGGGGTTGGCCACTGAAGCTTTCTTT.

The genes are TRBV5-1 and TRBJ1-1; D ambiguous. Trimming removed 2 bases at V and 0 bases at J, with 5 bases between. Germline CDR1 and CDR2: SGHRS and YFSETQ. The CDR3 loop spans 13 amino acids. The CDR3 DNA is TGCGCCAGCAGCTTAGGACTGAACACTGAAGCTTTCTTT. It encodes CASSLGLNTEAFF.